One T cell receptor beta chain is described in this entry. Its antigen is still unknown. This entry belongs to a study of regulatory and conventional T cells in RAG deficiency. Profiling relied on immunoSEQ multiplex PCR, and the TCRdb table lists in-frame clones only, not all of them. This repertoire shows 25,000 to 35,000 clones, just under 90% found once; its top ten account for approximately 5.1%. The V gene's germline CDR1 is SGHDN and CDR2 FVKESK. The V end was cut by 1 base, the J end by 5 bases, with 7 bases between. The CDR3 runs 13 residues. Study conclusions and caveats: RAG-deficient patients showed markedly lower Shannon entropy and higher Simpson indices than control T-cell subsets.

These same data were also listed under a study on regulatory T cells. That paper adds: Amplification used 52 TRBV primers and 13 TRBJ primers.

The sequenced material came from CD8+ T cells sorted from blood. This receptor was taken from a human donor in good health. The chain is built from TRBV14 and TRBJ2-3; D is uncertain. CDR3 DNA: TGTGCCAGCAGCCAAGTTCGGAAAGATACGCAGTATTTT. Its translation is CASSQVRKDTQYF.